This TCR beta chain is from a study of cytomegalovirus exposure and HLA in healthy donors. Deletions cut 3 bases from V and 1 base from J, with 14 bases between. This CDR3 contains 16 residues. The V gene's germline CDR1 is SGHRS and CDR2 YFSETQ. Researchers ran the PCR with 60 Vbeta and 13 Jbeta primers. The method was immunoSEQ multiplex PCR; TCRdb's version includes in-frame clones alone and lacks a portion of them. The repertoire holds almost 65,000 clones, with under 85% as singletons. A single count supports this clone. Sequences were obtained from PBMCs. This TCR derives from a male donor in good health and CMV-seropositive. The chain is built from TRBV5-1 and TRBJ1-3; unclear D gene. The CDR3 reads CASSSSKHHSGNTIYF. CDR3 in DNA: TGCGCCAGCAGCTCATCAAAACACCATTCTGGAAACACCATATATTTT.